This T cell receptor (beta chain) was identified during a study of cytotoxic CD8 clonotypes in ibrutinib-treated CLL. Study context: Patients: more than 10 relapsed/refractory, under 16 treatment-naive, about 18 IGHV unmutated. Broader study findings: Upon ibrutinib response clonality rose, and upon progression it fell back toward baseline.

Assay: immunoSEQ multiplex PCR; the TCRdb copy retains only in-frame clones and omits some. The sample consists of around 30,000 clones, roughly 59% of them appearing once. Concerning this clone itself: Antigen unknown.

Sequenced material: PBMCs, taken before ibrutinib treatment. The receptor was derived from a human donor with chronic lymphocytic leukemia.

The CDR3 bases are TGCGCCAGCAGCTTTCCGGGGACAGGGAACGAGGCTTTCTTT. The encoded protein is CASSFPGTGNEAFF. This rearrangement joins TRBV5-1 to TRBJ1-1, with TRBD1 matching over 9 bases. V lost 2 bases, J lost 11 bases, and 10 bases stayed unmatched. The CDR3 loop spans 14 amino acids. In germline, CDR1 is SGHRS, CDR2 YFSETQ.